The 6 T cell receptor beta chains given below trace back to one sample, sequenced in a study of T cell responses to AZD1222 COVID-19 vaccine. Data came from immunoSEQ multiplex PCR; TCRdb stores just in-frame clones and leaves some out. The data show roughly 150,000 clones, with more than 75% seen just once and approximately 9.1% held by the top ten. This specimen consisted of peripheral blood, obtained 28 days after the second AZD1222 dose. All receptors derive from an adult who received the AZD1222 COVID-19 vaccine.

The chain carries TRBV18 and TRBJ2-2; 8 bases are a match to TRBD1. The V gene's germline CDR1 is KGHSH and CDR2 LQKENI. This CDR3 is 15 amino acids long. Trimming took 3 bases from V and 4 from J; bases not matched to a gene: 4. The CDR3 is CASSPWTGSTGELFF. The CDR3, as DNA: TGTGCCAGCTCACCCTGGACAGGGAGCACCGGGGAGCTGTTTTTT.

This clone came up a few times. The CDR3 sequence is CASSKKDLRPSGNTIYF. DNA for the CDR3: TGTGCCAGCAGCAAAAAGGATTTACGGCCCTCTGGAAACACCATATATTTT. The genes are TRBV21-1 and TRBJ1-3. TRBV21-1 is a recognized pseudogene. The CDR3 consists of 17 residues.

The chain has TRBV2 and TRBJ2-7; D unclear. Per the germline V gene, CDR1 is SNHLY and CDR2 is FYNNEI. V shed 5 bases and J shed 2 bases, with 7 bases lying between them. The CDR3 is made up of 12 amino acids. CDR3 protein: CASSRPAYEQYF. CDR3 DNA: TGTGCCAGCAGTCGACCGGCCTACGAGCAGTACTTC.

This rearrangement joins TRBV30 to TRBJ1-3; TRBD1 agrees at 7 bases. Germline V gene data show CDR1 as GTSNPN and CDR2 as SVGIG (reference sequence). The CDR3 loop spans 13 amino acids. Germline trimming cut 7 bases from V and 2 bases from J; bases unmatched to any gene: 5. In nucleotides, the CDR3 is TGTGCCTTGACAGGGAATGCTGGAAACACCATATATTTT. Translation gives CALTGNAGNTIYF.

V usage is TRBV19 and J usage is TRBJ2-1; 7 positions match TRBD2. This CDR3 is built from 13 residues. CDR1 is LNHDA and CDR2 is SQIVND in the germline V gene (reference sequence). Trimming removed 5 bases from V and 9 bases from J; junction bases left unmatched: 7. The CDR3 DNA is TGTGCCAGTAGTCCCGCCGGCGGGGGTGAGCAGTTCTTC. This codes for CASSPAGGGEQFF.

V is TRBV2 and J is TRBJ1-5; 9 bases match TRBD1. CDR1 and CDR2 from the germline V gene are SNHLY and FYNNEI. CDR3 length equals 14 residues. The J segment lost 5 bases and the V segment lost 8 bases, leaving 7 bases of the junction unmatched. The CDR3 reads CASAKQGAHQPQHF. For the CDR3, the DNA is TGTGCCAGCGCCAAACAGGGGGCTCATCAGCCCCAGCATTTT.